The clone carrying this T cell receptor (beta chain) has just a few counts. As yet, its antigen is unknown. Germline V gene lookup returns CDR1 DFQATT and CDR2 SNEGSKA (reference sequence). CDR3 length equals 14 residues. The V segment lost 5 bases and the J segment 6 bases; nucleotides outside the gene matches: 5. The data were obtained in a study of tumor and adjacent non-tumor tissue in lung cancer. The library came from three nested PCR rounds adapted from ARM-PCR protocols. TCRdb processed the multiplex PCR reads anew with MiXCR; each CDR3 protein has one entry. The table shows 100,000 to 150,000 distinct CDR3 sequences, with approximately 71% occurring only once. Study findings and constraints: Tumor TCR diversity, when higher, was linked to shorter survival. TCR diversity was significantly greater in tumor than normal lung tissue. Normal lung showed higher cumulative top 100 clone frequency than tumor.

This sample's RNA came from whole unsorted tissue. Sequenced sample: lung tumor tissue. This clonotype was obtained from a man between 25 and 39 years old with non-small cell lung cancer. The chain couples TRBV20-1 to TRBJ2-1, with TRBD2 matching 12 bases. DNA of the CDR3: TGCAGTGCTCAGACTAGCGGGGGCTGCAATGAGCAGTTCTTC. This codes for CSAQTSGGCNEQFF.